This T cell receptor (beta chain) was obtained from a study of T cells in pancreatic ductal adenocarcinoma. Study outcomes and limitations: Mean clonality was about 0.11 in tumors and roughly 0.067 in blood, not significantly different.

Clones were sequenced by immunoSEQ multiplex PCR, and TCRdb holds only the in-frame ones, with some missing. Found here are some 16,000 clones, approximately 89% of them singletons; the top ten hold 15% to 20%. A note on this clone: Its antigen remains unidentified.

The germline V gene encodes CDR1 SGHTA and CDR2 FQGNSA. The junction had 3 bases not matched to a gene; V was cut back by 0 bases and J by 2 bases. This CDR3 has 17 amino acids. The selected patients with pancreatic ductal adenocarcinoma had surgery but no neoadjuvant therapy. The sample was PBMCs. This clonotype was obtained from a human donor with pancreatic ductal adenocarcinoma. The V call is TRBV7-2, the J call TRBJ2-1; 11 bases align to TRBD2. DNA for the CDR3: TGTGCCAGCAGCTTAGCGATTAGCGGGGGGGCCTACAATGAGCAGTTCTTC. Residues: CASSLAISGGAYNEQFF.